A single sample is the source of the 10 T cell receptor beta chains below, sequenced in a study of CD8+ T cells in alopecia areata. As for treatment: oral pan-JAK inhibitor, 5-10 mg twice daily. Following extraction, RNA underwent reverse transcription to cDNA, which served as the sequencing template. Profiled with immunoSEQ multiplex PCR; TCRdb holds only in-frame clones, not every one. Seen here are around 120,000 clones, over 55% observed once, and the top ten hold more than 5.5%. The sequencing here drew on CD4+ T cells sorted from blood, taken at week 4, from a patient treated with tofacitinib. The receptor set was obtained from a human donor with alopecia areata.

This chain joins TRBV25-1 and TRBJ1-1; 7 bases match TRBD1. V lost 2 bases, J lost 9 bases, and 3 bases stayed unmatched. Per the germline V gene, CDR1 is MGHDK and CDR2 is SYGVNS. The CDR3 consists of 12 residues. The CDR3 reads CASSEDREKAFF. In DNA form, the CDR3 reads TGTGCCAGCAGTGAAGACAGGGAGAAAGCTTTCTTT.

The chain couples TRBV20-1 to TRBJ2-3; D perhaps matches TRBD2 (5 bases). V dropped 5 bases and J dropped 10 bases, with 13 bases sitting between them. Looked up from germline, CDR1 is DFQATT and CDR2 is SNEGSKA (reference sequence). The CDR3 totals 11 residues. The CDR3 region is CSAGIGESQYF. The CDR3 coding sequence is TGCAGTGCTGGGATCGGGGAGTCGCAGTATTTT.

By sample share, this clone is medium-sized (0.01 to 0.1%). The J gene is TRBJ1-1, the V gene TRBV7-9, with a possible D match to TRBD1 (5 bases). The CDR3 is made up of 13 amino acids. Between the trimmed V and J ends, which lost 3 bases and 1 base, there was a span of 6 bases. Germline CDR1 SEHNR, CDR2 FQNEAQ (reference sequence). In DNA form, the CDR3 reads TGTGCCAGCAGCTTGACAGAGAACACTGAAGCTTTCTTT. Amino acids: CASSLTENTEAFF.

In this sample, this clone turned up a few times. The gene calls are TRBV30 and TRBJ2-5; 8 nucleotides agree with TRBD1. In germline, CDR1 is GTSNPN, CDR2 SVGIG (reference sequence). The CDR3 loop spans 13 amino acids. J lost 4 bases, V lost 7 bases, and 8 bases had no gene match. The CDR3 region has the DNA TGTGCCTCATCCTCAGGGGGCGGAGAGACCCAGTACTTC. Protein product: CASSSGGGETQYF.

This clone was counted a few times. The chain has TRBV9 and TRBJ2-3; 16 positions agree with TRBD2. With V trimmed by 3 bases and J by 8 bases, 9 bases remained unmatched. This CDR3 region has 17 residues. Germline CDR1 SGDLS, CDR2 YYNGEE. This CDR3 is CASSEPGLAGGPGTQYF. Here the CDR3 DNA reads TGTGCCAGCAGCGAACCGGGACTAGCGGGGGGGCCTGGTACGCAGTATTTT.

This clone was seen repeatedly, ten times or more. The chain employs TRBV28 and TRBJ2-5; perhaps TRBD2 as D (7 bases). This CDR3 region has 15 residues. Trimming left V 5 bases short and J 5 bases short, with 18 bases between. The germline V gene encodes CDR1 MDHEN and CDR2 SYDVKM. The CDR3 region is CASSLQLQGGETQYF. CDR3 bases: TGTGCCAGCAGTCTTCAATTACAGGGAGGGGAGACCCAGTACTTC. Complete variable domain (other parts from reference TRBV28 and TRBJ2-5): DVKVTQSSRYLVKRTGEKVFLECVQDMDHENMFWYRQDPGLGLRLIYFSYDVKMKEKGDIPEGYSVSREKKERFSLILESASTNQTSMYLCASSLQLQGGETQYFGPGTRLLVL.

This clone was counted between two and nine times. The chain joins TRBV6-5 to TRBJ2-2; 8 nucleotides match TRBD2. Germline assignment: CDR1 MNHEY and CDR2 SVGAGI. Trimming took 7 bases from V and 2 from J; bases not matched to a gene: 3. The CDR3 runs 14 residues. The CDR3 spells CASKAGGNTGELFF. CDR3 DNA sequence: TGTGCCAGCAAGGCGGGAGGCAACACCGGGGAGCTGTTTTTT.

This clone was seen only a few times. CDR3 nucleotides: TGTGCCAGCAGCTTAACGGGAGCCACCGGGGAGCTGTTTTTT. Protein sequence: CASSLTGATGELFF. The rearrangement joins TRBV11-2 to TRBJ2-2; D possibly corresponds to TRBD2 (6 bases). There are 14 residues in the CDR3. CDR1 SGHAT and CDR2 FQNNGV come from the germline V gene. Trimming took 2 bases from V and 4 from J, leaving 8 bases between them. The complete variable domain, with remaining parts taken from reference TRBV11-2 and TRBJ2-2, reads EAGVAQSPRYKIIEKRQSVAFWCNPISGHATLYWYQQILGQGPKLLIQFQNNGVVDDSQLPKDRFSAERLKGVDSTLKIQPAKLEDSAVYLCASSLTGATGELFFGEGSRLTVL.

V and J are TRBV7-2 and TRBJ2-3, with 7 bases fitting TRBD2. Germline V gives CDR1 SGHTA, CDR2 FQGNSA. The junction had 8 bases not matched to a gene; V was cut back by 3 bases and J by 5 bases. CDR3 length: 15 amino acids. Written as DNA, the CDR3 is TGTGCCAGCAGCTTTATGCGGGACTACAGAGATACGCAGTATTTT. Its translation is CASSFMRDYRDTQYF.

The V call is TRBV6-5, the J call TRBJ2-1; D is undetermined. This CDR3 has 14 amino acids. Germline assignment: CDR1 MNHEY and CDR2 SVGAGI. V lost 6 bases and J lost 2, with 11 bases in between. This CDR3 is CASRGRLPYNEQFF. The CDR3 coding sequence is TGTGCCAGCAGAGGAAGACTCCCCTACAATGAGCAGTTCTTC.